This TCR beta chain was documented in a study of Ad26.COV2.S vaccination and SARS-CoV-2 variants. Study results and limitations: Reports say spike-specific CD8+ and CD4+ T cell responses covered substantial breadth after vaccination. Using TCR breadth and depth analyses may have led to underestimated total T cell responses.

The CDR3 spans 12 residues. Germline V lookup: CDR1 LNHDA, CDR2 SQIVND (reference sequence). Between the trimmed V and J ends, which lost 10 bases and 5 bases, there was a span of 13 bases. Noted treatment: 15 to 20 received Ad26.COV2.S at low or high dose, single or two shots; roughly five received placebo; per-sample allocation not given. Each sample was drawn 63 days after the first injection (of vaccine or placebo). Immunization relied on an Ad26 vector, which expressed Wuhan-strain SARS-CoV-2 spike. For this clone: No antigen is known for it.

Here immunoSEQ multiplex PCR was the method, and the copy in TCRdb shows in-frame clones only, minus some. The sample yields roughly 320,000 clones, about nine tenths seen once. The rearrangement uses TRBV19 and TRBJ2-3; unclear D gene. Here the sequenced sample was peripheral blood, taken in a trial of Ad26.COV2.S vaccine versus placebo. This TCR derives from a person between 18 and 65 years old who received the Ad26.COV2.S COVID-19 vaccine or a placebo. CDR3 sequence: CATSEKGDTQYF. In DNA, the CDR3 is TGTGCCACCAGTGAGAAGGGAGATACGCAGTATTTT.